This entry is about one T cell receptor beta chain. This sample is drawn from a study of blood T cell repertoires in COVID-19. Study information: Italy, Spain and the United States were the sources of the convalescent and acute COVID-19 samples. T cells, B-cell-depleted T cells, or PBMCs provided the cDNA or gDNA that served as material.

The CDR3 spans 13 residues. Per the germline V gene, CDR1 is SNHLY and CDR2 is FYNNEI. V shed 7 bases, J shed 6 bases, and the junction held 5 bases outside the gene matches. As handled by the study authors: By means of reference gene primer amplification, nucleated cell counts were estimated. Some clones are missing from TCRdb's copy, which holds only in-frame ones; the method was immunoSEQ multiplex PCR. The DNA gave D and trimming, while V, J and clone size come from that table. The sample has around 160,000 clones; 80% to 90% are singletons. This clonotype was obtained from an elderly man with acute or convalescent COVID-19. V and J are TRBV2 and TRBJ2-3; 9 bases fit TRBD2. Sequenced material: peripheral blood. The CDR3 spells CASTRGGLDTQYF. DNA for the CDR3: TGTGCCAGCACGCGGGGGGGCTTGGATACGCAGTATTTT.